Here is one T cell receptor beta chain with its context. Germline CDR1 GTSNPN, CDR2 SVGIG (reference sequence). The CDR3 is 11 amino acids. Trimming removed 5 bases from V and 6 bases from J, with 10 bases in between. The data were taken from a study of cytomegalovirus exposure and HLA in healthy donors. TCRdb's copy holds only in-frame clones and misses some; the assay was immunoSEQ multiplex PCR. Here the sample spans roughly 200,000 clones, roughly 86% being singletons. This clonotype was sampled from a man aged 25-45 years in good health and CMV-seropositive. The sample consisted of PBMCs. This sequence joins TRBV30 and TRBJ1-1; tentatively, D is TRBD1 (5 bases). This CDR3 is CAWEWGAEAFF. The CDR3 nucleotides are TGTGCCTGGGAGTGGGGGGCTGAAGCTTTCTTT. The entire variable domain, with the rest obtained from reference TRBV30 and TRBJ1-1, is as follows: SQTIHQWPATLVQPVGSPLSLECTVEGTSNPNLYWYRQAAGRGLQLLFYSVGIGQISSEVPQNLSASRPQDRQFILSSKKLLLSDSGFYLCAWEWGAEAFFGQGTRLTVV.